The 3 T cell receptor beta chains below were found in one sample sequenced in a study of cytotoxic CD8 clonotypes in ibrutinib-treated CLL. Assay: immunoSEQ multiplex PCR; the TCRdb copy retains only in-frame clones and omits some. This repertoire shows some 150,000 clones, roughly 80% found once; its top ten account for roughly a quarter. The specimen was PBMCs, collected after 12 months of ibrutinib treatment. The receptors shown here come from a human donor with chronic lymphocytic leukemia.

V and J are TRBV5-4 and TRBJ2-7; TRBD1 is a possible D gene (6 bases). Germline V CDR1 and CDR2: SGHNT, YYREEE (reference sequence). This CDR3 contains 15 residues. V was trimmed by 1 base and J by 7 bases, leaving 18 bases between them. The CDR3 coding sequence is TGTGCCAGCAGCTTGTGGCCAGGGGCAGCGGAAGAGCAGTACTTC. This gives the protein CASSLWPGAAEEQYF.

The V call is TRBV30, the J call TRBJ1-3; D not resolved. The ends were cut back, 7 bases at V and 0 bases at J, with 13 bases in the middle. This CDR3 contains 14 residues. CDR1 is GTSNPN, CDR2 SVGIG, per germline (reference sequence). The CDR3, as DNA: TGTGCCTCCCTCCCCCAGAGCTCTGGAAACACCATATATTTT. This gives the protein CASLPQSSGNTIYF.

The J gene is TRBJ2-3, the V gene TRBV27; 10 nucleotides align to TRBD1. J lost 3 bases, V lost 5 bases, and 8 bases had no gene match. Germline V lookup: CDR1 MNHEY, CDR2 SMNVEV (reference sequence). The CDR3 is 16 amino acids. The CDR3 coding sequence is TGTGCCAGCAGTCAACTGCCGGGACAGGGGACAGATACGCAGTATTTT. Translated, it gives CASSQLPGQGTDTQYF.